Each of the 3 T cell receptor beta chains below was sequenced from the same sample in a study of blood T cell repertoires in COVID-19. The repertoire was sequenced with immunoSEQ multiplex PCR; TCRdb's copy has only in-frame clones and lacks some. The table shows fewer than 200,000 clones, with 90% occurring only once. The sequenced sample consisted of peripheral blood. These receptors came from a man between 45 and 60 years old with acute or convalescent COVID-19.

The chain carries TRBV12-3 or TRBV12-4 and TRBJ2-7; TRBD1 matches at 8 bases. The CDR3 loop spans 13 amino acids. The junction had 5 bases not matched to a gene; V was cut back by 5 bases and J by 5 bases. In nucleotides, the CDR3 is TGTGCCAGCAGTAGGACAGGGCGGCACGAGCAGTACGTC. This codes for CASSRTGRHEQYV.

The chain recombines TRBV7-9 with TRBJ2-5; unclear D gene. The V end lost 6 bases, the J end lost 5 bases, and 10 bases lay between the germline ends. The CDR3 loop spans 12 amino acids. Germline V lookup: CDR1 SEHNR, CDR2 FQNEAQ (reference sequence). The CDR3 here is CASRGSRETQYF. The CDR3, as DNA: TGTGCCAGCAGGGGCTCTCGGGAGACCCAGTACTTC.

The genes are TRBV27 and TRBJ2-3; TRBD2 agrees at 8 bases. The CDR3 length is 15 residues. The germline V gene has CDR1 MNHEY and CDR2 SMNVEV (reference sequence). The V and J ends lost 1 base and 8 bases, in that order; junction bases with no gene match: 8. CDR3: CASSLWGLGARTQYF. CDR3 nucleotides: TGTGCCAGCAGTTTATGGGGACTAGGGGCTCGTACGCAGTATTTT.